One T cell receptor beta chain is described in this entry. This record comes from a study of shared clonotypes between healthy human individuals. The assay was immunoSEQ multiplex PCR, and TCRdb's table has in-frame clones only and misses some. The sample has approximately 2.3 million clones; more than 80% are singletons. Germline values: CDR1 GTSNPN, CDR2 SVGIG (reference sequence). The CDR3 spans 14 residues. Trimming took off 0 bases at V and 7 bases at J, with 15 bases between the two ends. Sequences were obtained from naive CD4+ T cells from PBMCs. Subset defined: CD45RA+ positively selected. This rearrangement joins TRBV30 to TRBJ1-2; tentatively, D is TRBD1 (5 bases). The origin of this receptor is a man aged 18 to 30 in good health. Some clones in this sample may be carry-over from other donors' samples. CDR3 region: CAWSVRGIMSGYTF. As DNA, the CDR3 is TGTGCCTGGAGTGTCCGGGGGATAATGTCTGGCTACACCTTC. The variable domain in full, completed from reference TRBV30 and TRBJ1-2, reads SQTIHQWPATLVQPVGSPLSLECTVEGTSNPNLYWYRQAAGRGLQLLFYSVGIGQISSEVPQNLSASRPQDRQFILSSKKLLLSDSGFYLCAWSVRGIMSGYTFGSGTRLTVV.